This T cell receptor (beta chain) comes out of a study of blood T cell repertoires in COVID-19. As for the study in general: Whether acute or convalescent, the COVID-19 samples came from the United States, Italy and Spain. The cDNA or gDNA used as material had been derived from T cells, B-cell-depleted T cells, or PBMCs.

In the original workflow: Amplifying reference gene primers gave estimates of nucleated cell counts. Data came from immunoSEQ multiplex PCR; TCRdb stores just in-frame clones and leaves some out. D and trimming come from the DNA, and the V and J calls and clone size come from that table. The sample has about 93,000 clones, approximately 86% seen once; the top ten hold roughly a sixth. Trimming stripped 0 bases from V and 1 base from J, with 9 bases between. Germline V CDR1 and CDR2: SGHTA, FQGNSA. The CDR3 spans 15 residues. This clonotype was obtained from a woman of 80 years or more with acute or convalescent COVID-19. Material for sequencing was peripheral blood. This chain connects TRBV7-2 to TRBJ2-5; D possibly corresponds to TRBD2 (5 bases). Here the CDR3 DNA reads TGTGCCAGCAGCTTAGCGCTGGACTTCCAAGAGACCCAGTACTTC. This translates into CASSLALDFQETQYF.